A selection of T cell receptor beta chains follows, all from one sample in a study of blood T cells in healthy people across ages. One entry per CDR3 protein results from TCRdb running MiXCR on the 5' RACE reads. Found here are just under 900,000 distinct CDR3 sequences, 29% of them singletons; the top ten hold around 16%. What was sequenced was blood. The origin of the receptors is a woman aged 80 or older in good health. Both conserved end residues are part of each CDR3. A D gene is named only where the DNA matches it firmly. Clone size is stated in some rows and not others, as once, few, many or a class when expanded.

j_call d_call v_call clone_size cdr3_nt cdr3_aa
TRBJ1-4 . TRBV20-1 many TGCAGTGCTAGGATGGGAGGGGCTAATGAAAAACTGTTTTTT CSARMGGANEKLFF
TRBJ2-5 . TRBV7-2 many TGTGCCAGCAGCTTATACACGACGGGGGAGACCCAGTACTTC CASSLYTTGETQYF
TRBJ2-1 . TRBV6-2/TRBV6-3 many TGTGCCAGCAGAGCCGACAGGACCTACTTCAATGAGCAGTTCTTC CASRADRTYFNEQFF
TRBJ1-2 TRBD1 TRBV20-1 . TGCAGTGCTGGACAGGACGATAACTATGGCTACACCTTC CSAGQDDNYGYTF
TRBJ2-7 TRBD2 TRBV6-1 once TGTGCCAGCAGTCCTTTAAGCGGGAGGGTCGCCTACGAGCAGTACTTC CASSPLSGRVAYEQYF
TRBJ1-4 . TRBV20-1 many TGCAGTGCGGAGAGGGGGTCAGAAAAACTGTTTTTT CSAERGSEKLFF
TRBJ2-1 TRBD2 TRBV12-3/TRBV12-4 . TGTGCCAGCACCGGGGGGTCCTACAATGAGCAGTTCTTC CASTGGSYNEQFF
TRBJ2-6 . TRBV20-1 many TGCAGTGCTAGACGACGGCTTACTGGGGCCAACGTCCTGACTTTC CSARRRLTGANVLTF
TRBJ1-1 . TRBV6-1 . TGTGCCAGCAGTATCGAGGGGGGGGTGCTCACTGAAGCTTTCTTT CASSIEGGVLTEAFF
TRBJ2-7 . TRBV12-3/TRBV12-4 few TGTGCCAGCAGTTTGGAGGGGGGCAGCTCCTACGAGCAGTACTTC CASSLEGGSSYEQYF
TRBJ2-3 TRBD2 TRBV20-1 . TGCAGTGCTAGAGCGGCTAGCGGGAGGCACGGCACAGATACGCAGTATTTT CSARAASGRHGTDTQYF
TRBJ2-3 . TRBV28 once TGTGCCAGCAGTGGGGGGGGGCAGGTACTTGATACGCAGTATTTT CASSGGGQVLDTQYF
TRBJ2-5 . TRBV7-2 many TGTGCCAGCAGCTTAGGAGGGGTTCGGGGAGAGACCCAGTACTTC CASSLGGVRGETQYF
TRBJ1-2 . TRBV9 many TGTGCCAGCAGCCCAAGGACAGCTCCTTATGGCTACACCTTC CASSPRTAPYGYTF
TRBJ2-2 TRBD1 TRBV7-2 many TGTGCCAGCAGCGAAAGGGCTGGAGGGACAGGGGGCTTTCGTGGGGAGCTGTTTTTT CASSERAGGTGGFRGELFF
TRBJ2-7 . TRBV21-1 many TGTGCCACCTCAGCTAGCGGTTCGTACGAGCAGTACTTC CATSASGSYEQYF
TRBJ2-5 . TRBV12-3/TRBV12-4 many TGTGCCAGCAGTTTTAGGGGATTGGAAGAGACCCAGTACTTC CASSFRGLEETQYF
TRBJ1-1 . TRBV7-2 . TGTGCCAGCAGCTTTGCGGGACACATGAACACTGAAGCTTCCTTT CASSFAGHMNTEASF
TRBJ1-5 . TRBV10-3 many TGTGCCATCAGTGAGTCGATGGGTGGCAATCAGCCCCAGCATTTT CAISESMGGNQPQHF
TRBJ1-5 . TRBV2 . TGTGCCAGCATCCAAGAGGCAGGCGTGAATCAGCCCCAGCATTTT CASIQEAGVNQPQHF
TRBJ2-7 . TRBV5-6 . TGTGCCAGCAGCTCGTCAGGGCCGTTCTCCTACGAGCAGTACTTC CASSSSGPFSYEQYF
TRBJ2-1 TRBD1 TRBV6-6 . TGTGCCAGCAGGGTGGACAGGATTAGGATGGATGAGCAGTTCTTC CASRVDRIRMDEQFF
TRBJ2-2 . TRBV9 . TGTGCCAGCAGCAAAGGAGGGGACACCGGGGAGCTGTTTTTT CASSKGGDTGELFF
TRBJ2-1 TRBD2 TRBV3-1 many TGTGCCAGCAGCCAAGCGGGGACTAGCCTGGCGAATGAGCAGTTCTTC CASSQAGTSLANEQFF
TRBJ1-1 . TRBV14 . TGTGCCAGCAGCCAACCTCTGGGGGAGGGAATTGAAGGGTACATGAACACTGAAGCTTTCTTT CASSQPLGEGIEGYMNTEAFF
TRBJ2-3 TRBD2 TRBV12-3/TRBV12-4 . TGTGCCAGCAGACCCCTGGGTAGCGGGGGGCTAACAGATATGCAATATTTT CASRPLGSGGLTDMQYF
TRBJ2-5 . TRBV7-2 many TGTGCCAGCAGTTCCACAGGGCTAGGAGAGACCCAGTACTTC CASSSTGLGETQYF
TRBJ2-5 . TRBV6-6 . TGCGCCAGCAGTTATACCCCGCCCCCAGAGACCCAGTACTTC CASSYTPPPETQYF
TRBJ2-5 TRBD1 TRBV6-2/TRBV6-3 many TGTGCCAGCGGTAGACAGGGGCAGCAAGAGACCCAGTACTTC CASGRQGQQETQYF
TRBJ2-3 TRBD2 TRBV10-3 . TGTGCCATCAGTGGAGGGAGCGGGGGGGCCTATACGCAGGATTTT CAISGGSGGAYTQDF
TRBJ1-4 TRBD1 TRBV4-3 . TGCGCCAGCAACCAACAGGAATCAGGACAGGGGGATGAAAAACTGTTTTTT CASNQQESGQGDEKLFF
TRBJ1-1 TRBD1 TRBV3-1 few TGTGCCAGCAGTCACCAGACAGGGCAAGCTTTCTTT CASSHQTGQAFF
TRBJ2-7 . TRBV6-7 many TGTGCCAGCAGTTACTGGGCACCTCAAACCTACGAGCAGTACTTC CASSYWAPQTYEQYF
TRBJ1-5 . TRBV12-3/TRBV12-4 many TGTGCCAGCAGTGAAACAGGGTATAGGTCTCAGCCCCAGCATTTT CASSETGYRSQPQHF
TRBJ1-6 TRBD1 TRBV6-1 few TGTGCCAGCAGTGAACGTAAAGACCTTTGGGACAGGGGAAAAAATAATTCACCCCTCCACTTT CASSERKDLWDRGKNNSPLHF
TRBJ1-1 TRBD1 TRBV10-2 . TGCGCCAGCATTAAACAGGGGGCTAACACTGAAGCTTTCTTT CASIKQGANTEAFF
TRBJ1-6 . TRBV15 . TGTGCCACCCTGCCCCTCCACTTT CATLPLHF
TRBJ2-3 TRBD2 TRBV7-2 many TGTGCCAGCAGCCTAGGACTAGCGGGGGTCACCGATACGCAGTATTTT CASSLGLAGVTDTQYF
TRBJ2-5 TRBD1 TRBV24-1 . TGTGCCACCAGTGAGGGGACAGGTCCGAGGGAGACCCAGTACTTC CATSEGTGPRETQYF
TRBJ2-5 . TRBV27 many TGTGCCAGCAGTTTTCGGCCAGGGGCTCAAGAGACCCAGTACTTC CASSFRPGAQETQYF
TRBJ2-7 TRBD1 TRBV2 many TGTGCCAGCATCATAGACAGGGGAGGCGAGCAGTACTTC CASIIDRGGEQYF
TRBJ1-1 TRBD1 TRBV12-3/TRBV12-4 many TGTGCCAGCAGTACCGGGACAGTGAACACTGAAGCTTTCTTT CASSTGTVNTEAFF
TRBJ2-1 . TRBV18 many TGTGCCAGCTCACCCAGGACAGCATACAATGAGCAGTTCTTC CASSPRTAYNEQFF
TRBJ2-2 . TRBV10-3 many TGTGCCATCAGTGGGGCCCTCCCGAACACCGGGGAGCTGTTTTTT CAISGALPNTGELFF
TRBJ1-2 . TRBV7-2 many TGTGCCAGCAGCCTTTATATAGGGACGCAGGGCTATGGCTACACCTTC CASSLYIGTQGYGYTF
TRBJ1-3 TRBD1 TRBV7-2 few TGTGCCAGCAGCCGTGCCGGGACAGGGTCCGGAAACACCATATATTTT CASSRAGTGSGNTIYF